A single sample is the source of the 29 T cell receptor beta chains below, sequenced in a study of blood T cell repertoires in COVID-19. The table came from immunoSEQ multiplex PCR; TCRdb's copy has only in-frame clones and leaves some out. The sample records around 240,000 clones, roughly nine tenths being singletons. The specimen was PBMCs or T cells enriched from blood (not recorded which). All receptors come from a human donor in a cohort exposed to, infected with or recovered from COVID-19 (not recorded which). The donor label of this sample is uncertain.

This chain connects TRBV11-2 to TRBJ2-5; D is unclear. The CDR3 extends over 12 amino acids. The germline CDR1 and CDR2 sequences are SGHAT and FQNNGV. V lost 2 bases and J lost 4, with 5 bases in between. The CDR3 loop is CASSLLLETQYF. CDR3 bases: TGTGCCAGCAGCTTACTTCTAGAGACCCAGTACTTC.

This chain's CDR3 is CSASRSPGAEDEKLFF. The CDR3 nucleotides are TGCAGTGCTAGTCGCTCCCCAGGGGCCGAGGATGAAAAACTGTTTTTT. This sequence joins TRBV20-1 and TRBJ1-4, with D possibly matching TRBD1 (6 bases). Germline values: CDR1 DFQATT, CDR2 SNEGSKA (reference sequence). The V gene lost 3 bases and the J gene lost 6 bases, with 20 bases spanning the gap. The length of the CDR3 is 16 residues.

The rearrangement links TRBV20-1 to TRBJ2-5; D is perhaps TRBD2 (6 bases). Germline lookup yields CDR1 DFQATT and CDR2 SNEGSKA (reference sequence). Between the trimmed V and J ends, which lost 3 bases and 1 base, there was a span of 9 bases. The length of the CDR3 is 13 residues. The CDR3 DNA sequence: TGCAGTGCTAGTGCGGGGATCCAAGAGACCCAGTACTTC. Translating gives CSASAGIQETQYF.

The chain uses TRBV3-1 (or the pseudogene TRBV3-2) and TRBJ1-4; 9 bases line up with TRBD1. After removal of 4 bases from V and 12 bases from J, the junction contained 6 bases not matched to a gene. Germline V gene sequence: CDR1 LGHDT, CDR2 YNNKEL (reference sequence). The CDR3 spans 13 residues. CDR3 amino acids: CASSLEDRGQLFF. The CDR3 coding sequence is TGTGCCAGCAGCCTAGAGGACAGGGGACAACTGTTTTTT.

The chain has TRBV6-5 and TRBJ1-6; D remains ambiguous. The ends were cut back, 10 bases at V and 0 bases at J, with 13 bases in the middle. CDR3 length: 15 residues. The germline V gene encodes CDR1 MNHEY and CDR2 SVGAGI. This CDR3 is CATWTGSSYNSPLHF. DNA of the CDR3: TGTGCCACCTGGACGGGGAGCTCCTATAATTCACCCCTCCACTTT.

As DNA, the CDR3 is TGTGCCAGCAGCGGGACAGGGAGAAACGGCTACACCTTC. Its protein is CASSGTGRNGYTF. This chain joins TRBV7-9 and TRBJ1-2, with 9 bases matching TRBD1. V shed 5 bases, J shed 8 bases, and the junction held 6 bases outside the gene matches. The CDR3 contains 13 residues. Germline CDR1 SEHNR, CDR2 FQNEAQ (reference sequence).

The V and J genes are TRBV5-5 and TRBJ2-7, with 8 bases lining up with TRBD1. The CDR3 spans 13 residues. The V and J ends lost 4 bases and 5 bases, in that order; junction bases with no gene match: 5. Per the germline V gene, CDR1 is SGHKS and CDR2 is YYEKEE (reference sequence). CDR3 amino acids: CASSKDRVHEQYF. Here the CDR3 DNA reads TGTGCCAGCAGCAAGGACAGGGTCCACGAGCAGTACTTC.

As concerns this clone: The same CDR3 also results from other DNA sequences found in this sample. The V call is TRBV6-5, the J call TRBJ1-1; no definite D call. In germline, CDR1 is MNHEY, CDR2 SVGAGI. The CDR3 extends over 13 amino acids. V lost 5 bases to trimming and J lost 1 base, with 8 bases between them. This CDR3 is CASSPLGNTEAFF. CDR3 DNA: TGTGCCAGCAGTCCCCTCGGGAACACTGAAGCTTTCTTT.

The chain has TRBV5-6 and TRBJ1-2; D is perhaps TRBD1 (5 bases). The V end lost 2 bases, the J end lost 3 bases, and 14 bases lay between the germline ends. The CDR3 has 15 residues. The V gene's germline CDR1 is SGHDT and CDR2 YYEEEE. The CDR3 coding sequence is TGTGCCAGCAGCTTTCGCGGGGTGGGGGACTATGGCTACACCTTC. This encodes CASSFRGVGDYGYTF.

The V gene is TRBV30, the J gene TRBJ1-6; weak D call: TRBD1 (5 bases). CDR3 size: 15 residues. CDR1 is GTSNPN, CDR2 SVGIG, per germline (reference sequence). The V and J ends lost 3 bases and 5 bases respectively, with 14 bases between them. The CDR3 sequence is CAWSQGAGDNSPLHF. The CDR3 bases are TGTGCCTGGAGCCAGGGTGCGGGGGATAATTCACCCCTCCACTTT.

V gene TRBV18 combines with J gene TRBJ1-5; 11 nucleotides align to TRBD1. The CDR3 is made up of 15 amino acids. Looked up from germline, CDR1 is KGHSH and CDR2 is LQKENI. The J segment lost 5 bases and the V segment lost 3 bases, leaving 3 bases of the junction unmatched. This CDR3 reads CASSPVDRGHQPQHF. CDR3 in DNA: TGTGCCAGCTCACCCGTGGACAGGGGGCATCAGCCCCAGCATTTT.

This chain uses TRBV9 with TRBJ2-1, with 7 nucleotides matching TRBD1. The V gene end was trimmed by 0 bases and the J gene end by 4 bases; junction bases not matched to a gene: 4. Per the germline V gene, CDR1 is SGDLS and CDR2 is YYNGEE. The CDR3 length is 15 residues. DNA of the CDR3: TGTGCCAGCAGCGTAGGGGGGACAGAGTACAATGAGCAGTTCTTC. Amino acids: CASSVGGTEYNEQFF.

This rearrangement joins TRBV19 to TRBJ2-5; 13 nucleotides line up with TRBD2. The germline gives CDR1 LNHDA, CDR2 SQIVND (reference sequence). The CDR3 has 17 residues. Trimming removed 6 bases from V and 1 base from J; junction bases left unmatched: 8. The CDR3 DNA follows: TGTGCCAGTAGCCTAGGGGGGACTAGCGGGATCCAAGAGACCCAGTACTTC. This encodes CASSLGGTSGIQETQYF.

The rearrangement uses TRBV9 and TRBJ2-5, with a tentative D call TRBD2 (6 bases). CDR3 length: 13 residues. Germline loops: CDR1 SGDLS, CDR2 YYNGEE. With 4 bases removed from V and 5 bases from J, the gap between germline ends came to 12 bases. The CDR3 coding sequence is TGTGCCAGCAGCAAACTAGCAGGCGAGACCCAGTACTTC. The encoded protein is CASSKLAGETQYF. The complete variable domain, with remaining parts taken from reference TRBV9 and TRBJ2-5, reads DSGVTQTPKHLITATGQRVTLRCSPRSGDLSVYWYQQSLDQGLQFLIQYYNGEERAKGNILERFSAQQFPDLHSELNLSSLELGDSALYFCASSKLAGETQYFGPGTRLLVL.

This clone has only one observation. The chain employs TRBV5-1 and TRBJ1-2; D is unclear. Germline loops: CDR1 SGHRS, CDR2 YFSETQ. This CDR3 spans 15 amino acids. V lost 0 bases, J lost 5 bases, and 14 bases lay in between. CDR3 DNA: TGCGCCAGCAGCTTGGAGCCGCGGGGTCGATATGGCTACACCTTC. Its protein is CASSLEPRGRYGYTF.

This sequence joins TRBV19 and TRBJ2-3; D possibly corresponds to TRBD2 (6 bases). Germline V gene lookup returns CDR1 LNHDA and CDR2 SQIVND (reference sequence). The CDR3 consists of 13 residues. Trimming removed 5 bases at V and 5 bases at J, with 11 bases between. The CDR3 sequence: CASSRGTEDTQYF. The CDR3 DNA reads TGTGCCAGTAGTCGGGGGACCGAAGATACGCAGTATTTT.

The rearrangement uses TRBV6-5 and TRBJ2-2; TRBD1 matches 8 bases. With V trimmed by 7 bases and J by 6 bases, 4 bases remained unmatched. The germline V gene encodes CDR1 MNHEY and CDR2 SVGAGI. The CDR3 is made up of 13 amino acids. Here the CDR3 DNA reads TGTGCCAGCAAGGACAGGGAGGCCGGGGAGCTGTTTTTT. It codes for CASKDREAGELFF.

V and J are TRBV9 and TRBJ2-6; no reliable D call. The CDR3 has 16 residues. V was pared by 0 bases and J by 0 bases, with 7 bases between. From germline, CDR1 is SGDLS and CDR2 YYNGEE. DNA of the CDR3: TGTGCCAGCAGCGTAGATGTGGCCTCTGGGGCCAACGTCCTGACTTTC. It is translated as CASSVDVASGANVLTF.

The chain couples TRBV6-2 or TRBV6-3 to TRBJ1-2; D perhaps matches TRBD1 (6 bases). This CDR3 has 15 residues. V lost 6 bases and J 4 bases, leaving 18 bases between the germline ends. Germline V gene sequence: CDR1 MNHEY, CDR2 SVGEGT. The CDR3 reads CASSPQGVSLYGYTF. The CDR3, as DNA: TGTGCCAGCAGCCCACAGGGAGTTTCTCTCTATGGCTACACCTTC.

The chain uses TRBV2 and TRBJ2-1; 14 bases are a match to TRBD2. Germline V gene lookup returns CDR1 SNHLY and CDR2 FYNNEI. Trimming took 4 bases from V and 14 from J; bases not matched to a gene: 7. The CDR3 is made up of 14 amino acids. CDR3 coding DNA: TGTGCCAGCAGTGGGGGACTAGCGGGGGTGCGGGAGTTCTTC. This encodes CASSGGLAGVREFF.

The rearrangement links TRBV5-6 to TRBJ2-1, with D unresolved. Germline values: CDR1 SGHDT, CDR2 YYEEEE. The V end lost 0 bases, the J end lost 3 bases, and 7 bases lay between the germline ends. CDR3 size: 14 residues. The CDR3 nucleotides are TGTGCCAGCAGCTTGGTGACAAGCTACAATGAGCAGTTCTTC. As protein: CASSLVTSYNEQFF. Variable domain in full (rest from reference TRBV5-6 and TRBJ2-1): DAGVTQSPTHLIKTRGQQVTLRCSPKSGHDTVSWYQQALGQGPQFIFQYYEEEERQRGNFPDRFSGHQFPNYSSELNVNALLLGDSALYLCASSLVTSYNEQFFGPGTRLTVL.

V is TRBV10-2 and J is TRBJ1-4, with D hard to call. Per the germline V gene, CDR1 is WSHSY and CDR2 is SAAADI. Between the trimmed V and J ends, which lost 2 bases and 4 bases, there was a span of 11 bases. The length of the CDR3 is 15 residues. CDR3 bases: TGCGCCAGCAGTGAGGTCGGAGGCTTTAATGAAAAACTGTTTTTT. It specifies CASSEVGGFNEKLFF.

This chain's CDR3 is CASSLAGRRNYGYTF. CDR3 DNA sequence: TGCGCCAGCAGCTTGGCGGGAAGAAGGAACTATGGCTACACCTTC. The chain is built from TRBV5-1 and TRBJ1-2; D ambiguous. V was pared by 0 bases and J by 2 bases, with 11 bases between. Germline V lookup: CDR1 SGHRS, CDR2 YFSETQ. The CDR3 extends over 15 amino acids.

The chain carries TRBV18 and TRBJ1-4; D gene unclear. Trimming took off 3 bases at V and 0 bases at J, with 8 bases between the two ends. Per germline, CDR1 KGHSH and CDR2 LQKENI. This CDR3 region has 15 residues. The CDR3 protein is CASSPSEATNEKLFF. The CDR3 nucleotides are TGTGCCAGCTCACCTTCCGAGGCAACTAATGAAAAACTGTTTTTT.

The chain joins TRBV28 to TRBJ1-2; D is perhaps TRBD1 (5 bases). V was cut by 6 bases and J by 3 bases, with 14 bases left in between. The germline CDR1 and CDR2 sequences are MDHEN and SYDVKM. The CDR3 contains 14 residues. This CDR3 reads CASSLSRGDYGYTF. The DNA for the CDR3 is TGTGCCAGCAGCCTTTCCCGGGGGGACTATGGCTACACCTTC.

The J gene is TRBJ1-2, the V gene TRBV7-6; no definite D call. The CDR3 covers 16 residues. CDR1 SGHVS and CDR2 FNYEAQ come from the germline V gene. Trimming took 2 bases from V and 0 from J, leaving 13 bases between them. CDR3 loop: CASSLLPAGTNYGYTF. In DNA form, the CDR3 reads TGTGCCAGCAGCTTACTTCCGGCCGGGACTAACTATGGCTACACCTTC. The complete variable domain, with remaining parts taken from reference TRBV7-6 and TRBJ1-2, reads GAGVSQSPRYKVTKRGQDVALRCDPISGHVSLYWYRQALGQGPEFLTYFNYEAQQDKSGLPNDRFSAERPEGSISTLTIQRTEQRDSAMYRCASSLLPAGTNYGYTFGSGTRLTVV.

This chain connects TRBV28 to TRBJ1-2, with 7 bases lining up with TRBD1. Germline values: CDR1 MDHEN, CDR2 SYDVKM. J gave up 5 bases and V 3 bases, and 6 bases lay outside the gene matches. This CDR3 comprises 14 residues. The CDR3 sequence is CASSLPRGAYGYTF. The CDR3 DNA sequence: TGTGCCAGCAGTTTGCCCAGGGGGGCGTATGGCTACACCTTC.

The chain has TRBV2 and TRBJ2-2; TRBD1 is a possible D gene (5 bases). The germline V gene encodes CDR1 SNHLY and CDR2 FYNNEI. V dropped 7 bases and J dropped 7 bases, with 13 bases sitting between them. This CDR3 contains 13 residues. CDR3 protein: CASTRAGLGELFF. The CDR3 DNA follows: TGTGCCAGCACCCGGGCAGGGCTCGGGGAGCTGTTTTTT.

CDR3 amino acids: CASSRYRGSSGNTIYF. The CDR3 DNA reads TGTGCCAGCAGCCGATACAGGGGGAGCTCTGGAAACACCATATATTTT. The rearrangement links TRBV13 to TRBJ1-3; the match to TRBD1 covers 8 bases. Germline CDR1 reads PRHDT; CDR2 reads FYEKMQ (reference sequence). V lost 5 bases and J lost 0; bases outside the gene matches: 6. The CDR3 is 16 residues long.